Below are 32 T cell receptor beta chains sequenced from a single sample in a study of OX40 agonist ivuxolimab in advanced cancers. TCRdb's copy holds only in-frame clones and misses some; the assay was immunoSEQ multiplex PCR. The sample lists some 55,000 clones, approximately 89% seen once, with roughly an eighth in the top ten. This specimen was CD4+ or CD8+ T cells sorted from blood, taken in a trial of the OX40 agonist ivuxolimab. These receptors all come from an adult with an advanced solid tumor such as melanoma, head and neck, liver or kidney cancer.

The chain combines TRBV6-6 with TRBJ1-3; D is undetermined. The CDR3 has 14 residues. V dropped 5 bases and J dropped 2 bases, with 10 bases sitting between them. CDR1 MNHNY and CDR2 SVGAGI come from the germline V gene (reference sequence). The CDR3 nucleotides read TGTGCCAGCAGTGCGCCGGGAGCTGGAAACACCATATATTTT. It yields the protein CASSAPGAGNTIYF.

This clone was detected only once. The chain employs TRBV18 and TRBJ1-1; D may be TRBD1 (5 bases). Per germline, CDR1 KGHSH and CDR2 LQKENI. The CDR3 has 15 amino acids. Trimming left V 6 bases short and J 3 bases short, with 17 bases between. CDR3 region: CASSSGMSMDTEAFF. CDR3 bases: TGTGCCAGCTCGTCAGGGATGAGTATGGACACTGAAGCTTTCTTT.

The chain couples TRBV28 to TRBJ2-5, with 7 bases identical to TRBD1. Germline assignment: CDR1 MDHEN and CDR2 SYDVKM. Trimming cost V 2 bases and J 3 bases; bases outside gene matches: 3. The CDR3 consists of 14 residues. CDR3 loop: CASSLAGTEETQYF. CDR3 nucleotides: TGTGCCAGCAGTTTAGCCGGGACAGAAGAGACCCAGTACTTC.

This sequence joins TRBV7-9 and TRBJ2-1; 11 bases are shared with TRBD2. J was trimmed by 4 bases and V by 5 bases; bases with no gene match: 10. Germline CDR1 SEHNR, CDR2 FQNEAQ (reference sequence). The CDR3 has 17 amino acids. The CDR3 region has the DNA TGTGCCAGCAGCATCCGAGGACTAGCGGGCCAGTACAATGAGCAGTTCTTC. It yields the protein CASSIRGLAGQYNEQFF.

The V and J genes are TRBV10-1 and TRBJ2-3; D remains ambiguous. Trimming removed 0 bases from V and 4 bases from J, with 11 bases in between. The CDR3 length is 15 residues. Germline assignment: CDR1 WNHNN and CDR2 SYGVQD (reference sequence). CDR3 region: CASSESDSTPDTQYF. The CDR3 DNA reads TGCGCCAGCAGTGAGTCCGACTCCACCCCAGATACGCAGTATTTT.

V is TRBV27 and J is TRBJ2-1; TRBD2 aligns across 9 bases. V shed 5 bases, J shed 6 bases, and the junction held 14 bases outside the gene matches. Germline V CDR1 and CDR2: MNHEY, SMNVEV (reference sequence). The CDR3 covers 17 residues. This CDR3 reads CASSVVAGASLLNEQFF. Written as DNA, the CDR3 is TGTGCCAGCAGTGTAGTAGCGGGAGCCTCTCTACTCAATGAGCAGTTCTTC.

The table lists this clone with a count of one. The chain is built from TRBV20-1 and TRBJ2-3, with D possibly being TRBD1 (6 bases). The CDR3 runs to 11 residues. Germline V CDR1 and CDR2: DFQATT, SNEGSKA (reference sequence). The germline V and J ends were trimmed by 5 bases and 6 bases, with 9 bases remaining between them. The CDR3 loop is CSAERGDTQYF. The CDR3 DNA is TGCAGTGCTGAAAGGGGGGATACGCAGTATTTT.

This chain connects TRBV5-1 to TRBJ2-5; no firm D call. V gave up 3 bases and J gave up 3 bases, with 9 bases separating them. This CDR3 is built from 13 residues. Germline CDR1 reads SGHRS; CDR2 reads YFSETQ. The DNA of the CDR3 is TGCGCCAGCAGCTCGACATGGGAAGAGACCCAGTACTTC. This encodes CASSSTWEETQYF. Looking up the rest from reference TRBV5-1 and TRBJ2-5 gives the full variable domain: KAGVTQTPRYLIKTRGQQVTLSCSPISGHRSVSWYQQTPGQGLQFLFEYFSETQRNKGNFPGRFSGRQFSNSRSEMNVSTLELGDSALYLCASSSTWEETQYFGPGTRLLVL.

The chain has TRBV15 and TRBJ2-7; TRBD1 matches at 7 bases. After removal of 1 base from V and 7 bases from J, the junction contained 25 bases not matched to a gene. CDR1 LNHNV and CDR2 YYDKDF come from the germline V gene (reference sequence). This CDR3 comprises 20 residues. CDR3 DNA: TGTGCCACCAGCAGAGGATTAGGGGGCGGCGGTTCGGGATTCGGGTCTGAGCAGTACTTC. As protein: CATSRGLGGGGSGFGSEQYF.

This clone was recorded once. The V and J genes are TRBV29-1 and TRBJ1-2, with D possibly matching TRBD1 (5 bases). Germline CDR1 is SQVTM and CDR2 is ANQGSEA. V gave up 3 bases and J gave up 4 bases, with 6 bases separating them. This CDR3 contains 11 residues. The CDR3, as DNA: TGCAGCGTTGACAGGGTCTATGGCTACACCTTC. As protein: CSVDRVYGYTF.

The V and J genes are TRBV6-5 and TRBJ1-2; TRBD1 aligns across 9 bases. Germline V gene data show CDR1 as MNHEY and CDR2 as SVGAGI. With V trimmed by 4 bases and J by 6 bases, 9 bases remained unmatched. CDR3 length: 15 amino acids. CDR3 bases: TGTGCCAGCAGTTTGACCGGGACAGGGTTCAATGGCTACACCTTC. This gives the protein CASSLTGTGFNGYTF.

This chain connects TRBV11-3 to TRBJ2-7; D is uncertain. Germline V gene sequence: CDR1 SGHNT, CDR2 YENEEA. The CDR3 covers 14 residues. V was cut by 1 base and J by 3 bases, with 10 bases left in between. CDR3 coding DNA: TGTGCCAGCAGCTTAGGCGCAGGAAGCTACGAGCAGTACTTC. This codes for CASSLGAGSYEQYF. The complete variable domain, with remaining parts taken from reference TRBV11-3 and TRBJ2-7, reads EAGVVQSPRYKIIEKKQPVAFWCNPISGHNTLYWYLQNLGQGPELLIRYENEEAVDDSQLPKDRFSAERLKGVDSTLKIQPAELGDSAVYLCASSLGAGSYEQYFGPGTRLTVT.

With respect to this clone: The junction differs from germline at one of its ends, possibly a read error. The rearrangement links TRBV7-7 to TRBJ2-3; D remains ambiguous. CDR1 is SSHAT and CDR2 is FNYEAQ in the germline V gene (reference sequence). This CDR3 has 13 amino acids. The CDR3 region has the DNA TGTGCTAGCAGCCCCCCCAGCACAGATACGCAGTATTTT. Encoded protein: CASSPPSTDTQYF.

This clone was seen a single time. The chain recombines TRBV14 with TRBJ1-1, with a weak D call TRBD1 (5 bases). CDR3 length equals 14 residues. Germline-derived CDR1 and CDR2 are SGHDN and FVKESK. The V end lost 4 bases, the J end lost 4 bases, and 13 bases lay between the germline ends. DNA of the CDR3: TGTGCCAGCAGCCCCTCGACAGTGTCCACTGAAGCTTTCTTT. Protein sequence: CASSPSTVSTEAFF. The full variable domain, completed using reference TRBV14 and TRBJ1-1, is EAGVTQFPSHSVIEKGQTVTLRCDPISGHDNLYWYRRVMGKEIKFLLHFVKESKQDESGMPNNRFLAERTGGTYSTLKVQPAELEDSGVYFCASSPSTVSTEAFFGQGTRLTVV.

This chain uses TRBV5-4 with TRBJ1-6; TRBD1 agrees at 7 bases. V lost 3 bases, J lost 5 bases, and 5 bases stayed unmatched. Germline CDR1 reads SGHNT; CDR2 reads YYREEE (reference sequence). The CDR3 contains 15 residues. The CDR3 reads CASSWGRGNNSPLHF. CDR3 DNA sequence: TGTGCCAGCAGCTGGGGCAGGGGGAATAATTCACCCCTCCACTTT.

The V and J genes are TRBV27 and TRBJ2-5; D is perhaps TRBD1 (5 bases). V was clipped by 6 bases and J by 5 bases, with 13 bases between them. The V gene's germline CDR1 is MNHEY and CDR2 SMNVEV (reference sequence). This CDR3 has 13 amino acids. Here the CDR3 reads CASRPGWWETQYF. In DNA, the CDR3 is TGTGCCAGCAGACCAGGGTGGTGGGAGACCCAGTACTTC.

This clone has only one observation. This chain connects TRBV10-2 to TRBJ2-3, with 7 bases that match TRBD2. Germline CDR1 WSHSY, CDR2 SAAADI. The trim removed 3 bases at V and 0 bases at J, leaving 9 bases unmatched. The CDR3 consists of 17 residues. CDR3 DNA sequence: TGCGCCAGCAGTGATGTTAGCGGGTCTACTAGCACAGATACGCAGTATTTT. Translation: CASSDVSGSTSTDTQYF.

The chain joins TRBV2 to TRBJ2-5; D is possibly TRBD1 (6 bases). With 5 bases removed from V and 0 bases from J, the gap between germline ends came to 13 bases. This CDR3 comprises 15 residues. Germline V gives CDR1 SNHLY, CDR2 FYNNEI. The CDR3 region has the DNA TGTGCCAGCAGTCGCAGGACAGATGACCAAGAGACCCAGTACTTC. It codes for CASSRRTDDQETQYF.

The rearrangement links TRBV29-1 to TRBJ2-2; D possibly corresponds to TRBD1 (6 bases). From germline, CDR1 is SQVTM and CDR2 ANQGSEA. This CDR3 has 17 residues. V dropped 4 bases and J dropped 5 bases, with 23 bases sitting between them. For the CDR3, the DNA is TGCAGCGTTGGGTTGTCTCCAGGACGCCAGGGGACCGGGGAGCTGTTTTTT. Amino acids: CSVGLSPGRQGTGELFF.

The J gene is TRBJ2-7, the V gene TRBV18; D is uncertain. Germline assignment: CDR1 KGHSH and CDR2 LQKENI. The germline V and J ends were trimmed by 2 bases and 2 bases, with 7 bases remaining between them. The CDR3 is 13 residues long. CDR3 coding DNA: TGTGCCAGCTCACCAGGGAACACCTACGAGCAGTACTTC. Encoded protein: CASSPGNTYEQYF.

The V and J genes are TRBV7-8 and TRBJ1-6; no clear D gene. The CDR3 has 13 residues. Germline loops: CDR1 SGHVS, CDR2 FQNEAQ. Trimming removed 5 bases from V and 9 bases from J, with 11 bases in between. CDR3 nucleotides: TGTGCCAGCAGCCCGCAACTCTTTTCACCCCTCCACTTT. Residues: CASSPQLFSPLHF.

This rearrangement joins TRBV28 to TRBJ2-5, with 8 nucleotides matching TRBD2. This CDR3 has 16 amino acids. Germline V gene data show CDR1 as MDHEN and CDR2 as SYDVKM. J lost 5 bases, V lost 7 bases, and 15 bases had no gene match. Written as DNA, the CDR3 is TGTGCCAGCACCTCTGGGCGGCGGGGGGAGGGGGAGACCCAGTACTTC. Amino acid sequence: CASTSGRRGEGETQYF.

The rearrangement joins TRBV7-2 to TRBJ2-1; 7 nucleotides agree with TRBD1. The V gene's germline CDR1 is SGHTA and CDR2 FQGNSA. The trim removed 5 bases at V and 7 bases at J, leaving 8 bases unmatched. This CDR3 is built from 14 residues. CDR3 nucleotides: TGTGCCAGCAGCCGAATACAGGGGTGGAATGAGCAGTTCTTC. Translation: CASSRIQGWNEQFF.

The chain carries TRBV29-1 and TRBJ2-7; D is ambiguous. Germline V gene sequence: CDR1 SQVTM, CDR2 ANQGSEA. Trimming stripped 5 bases from V and 2 bases from J, with 13 bases between. This CDR3 comprises 13 residues. The CDR3 sequence is CSVLGRVTYEQYF. CDR3 nucleotides: TGCAGCGTTCTGGGCAGAGTAACCTACGAGCAGTACTTC.

The rearrangement uses TRBV28 and TRBJ1-4; D not certain. This CDR3 has 13 residues. Germline CDR1 reads MDHEN; CDR2 reads SYDVKM. Trimming removed 1 base from V and 6 bases from J, with 6 bases in between. In DNA, the CDR3 is TGTGCCAGCAGTTTATTTGGGGATGAAAAACTGTTTTTT. Translating it yields CASSLFGDEKLFF.

The chain uses TRBV7-9 and TRBJ2-7; 9 nucleotides align to TRBD2. The CDR3 has 13 amino acids. Trimming removed 8 bases from V and 4 bases from J; junction bases left unmatched: 6. The germline CDR1 and CDR2 sequences are SEHNR and FQNEAQ (reference sequence). CDR3 region: CASAGGRGYEQYF. The CDR3 nucleotides are TGTGCCAGCGCGGGGGGGCGAGGATACGAGCAGTACTTC.

The chain joins TRBV10-3 to TRBJ2-3; D is ambiguous. The ends were cut back, 2 bases at V and 8 bases at J, with 8 bases in the middle. Germline V gene lookup returns CDR1 ENHRY and CDR2 SYGVKD. This CDR3 contains 12 residues. In nucleotides, the CDR3 is TGTGCCATCAGTGAGGAAAGCGTTACGCAGTATTTT. This translates into CAISEESVTQYF.

This sequence joins TRBV5-4 and TRBJ2-2; D gene uncertain. CDR3 length: 13 amino acids. V lost 1 base, J lost 4 bases, and 5 bases lay in between. Germline values: CDR1 SGHNT, CDR2 YYREEE (reference sequence). CDR3 in DNA: TGTGCCAGCAGCTTGCTCATCACCGGGGAGCTGTTTTTT. Protein: CASSLLITGELFF.

This chain joins TRBV6-1 and TRBJ2-7; weak D call: TRBD1 (6 bases). CDR1 MNHNS and CDR2 SASEGT come from the germline V gene. The CDR3 totals 15 residues. Trimming took off 5 bases at V and 6 bases at J, with 20 bases between the two ends. The CDR3 region is CASSFWGRGSSEQYF. CDR3 nucleotides: TGTGCCAGCAGTTTTTGGGGCAGGGGCTCGTCCGAGCAGTACTTC.

The V call is TRBV5-4, the J call TRBJ2-2, with 7 nucleotides matching TRBD2. V was pared by 3 bases and J by 2 bases, with 4 bases of the junction left unmatched. The CDR3 is 15 residues long. The germline V gene has CDR1 SGHNT and CDR2 YYREEE (reference sequence). The CDR3 region has the DNA TGTGCCAGCAGCTCGCCTAGCGGTAACACCGGGGAGCTGTTTTTT. It is translated as CASSSPSGNTGELFF.

The chain links TRBV7-2 to TRBJ1-1, with TRBD1 as a possible D gene (5 bases). Germline assignment: CDR1 SGHTA and CDR2 FQGNSA. The CDR3 runs to 14 residues. V was cut by 5 bases and J by 4 bases, with 14 bases left in between. The CDR3 is CASSAAGTSTEAFF. The CDR3 DNA reads as TGTGCCAGCAGCGCAGCCGGGACGAGCACTGAAGCTTTCTTT.

This clone appeared once. This chain uses TRBV10-3 with TRBJ2-7; 14 bases fit TRBD2. The CDR3 has 17 residues. From germline, CDR1 is ENHRY and CDR2 SYGVKD. J gave up 2 bases and V 5 bases, and 8 bases lay outside the gene matches. CDR3 sequence: CAISRGLAGDTPYEQYF. CDR3 nucleotide sequence: TGTGCCATCAGTAGGGGACTAGCGGGAGATACACCCTACGAGCAGTACTTC.